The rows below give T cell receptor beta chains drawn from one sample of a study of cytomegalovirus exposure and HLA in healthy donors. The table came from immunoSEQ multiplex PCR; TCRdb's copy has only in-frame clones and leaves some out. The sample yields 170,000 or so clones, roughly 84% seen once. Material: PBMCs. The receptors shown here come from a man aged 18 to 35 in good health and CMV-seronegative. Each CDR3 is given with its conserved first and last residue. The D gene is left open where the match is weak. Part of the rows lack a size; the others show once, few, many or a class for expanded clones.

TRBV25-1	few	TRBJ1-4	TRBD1	TGTGCCAGCAGTTATGTTGTGACAGGGACTAATGAAAAACTGTTTTTT	CASSYVVTGTNEKLFF
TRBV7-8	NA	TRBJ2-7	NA	TGTGCCAGCAGCTTAGGAGTAATTCTCCTCTACGAGCAGTACTTC	CASSLGVILLYEQYF
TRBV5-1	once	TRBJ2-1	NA	TGCGCCAGCAGCTTAACAGGCAACTCCTACAATGAGCAGTTCTTC	CASSLTGNSYNEQFF
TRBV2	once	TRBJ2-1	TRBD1	TGTGCCAGCAGTGAAAGGGACAGGGGCTACAATGAGCAGTTCTTC	CASSERDRGYNEQFF
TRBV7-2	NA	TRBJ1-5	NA	TGTGCCAGCAGCCGCTCGCCCGGAACAGATCAGCCCCAGCATTTT	CASSRSPGTDQPQHF
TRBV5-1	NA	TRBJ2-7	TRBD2	TGCGCCAGCAGTTGGAGTTCTGGGGGGGACGAGCAGTACTTC	CASSWSSGGDEQYF
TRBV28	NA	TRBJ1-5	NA	TGTGCCAGCAGTTTGGTCGGTGGGAGGAGCAATCAGCCCCAGCATTTT	CASSLVGGRSNQPQHF
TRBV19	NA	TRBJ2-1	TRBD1	TGTGCCAGTACGAGGACAGGGGACTACAATGAGCAGTTCTTC	CASTRTGDYNEQFF
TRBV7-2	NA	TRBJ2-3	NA	TGTGCCAGCAGCCCAGACAGCCTTCTCACAGATACGCAGTATTTT	CASSPDSLLTDTQYF
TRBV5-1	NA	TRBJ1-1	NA	TGCGCCAGCAGCTTGGGCAGGGGTGCTGAAGCTTTCTTT	CASSLGRGAEAFF
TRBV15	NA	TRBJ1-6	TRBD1	TGTGCCACCAGCAGGCTGGCTCCTTGGACAGGGGGGAATTCACCCCTCCACTTT	CATSRLAPWTGGNSPLHF
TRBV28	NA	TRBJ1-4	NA	TGTGCCAGCAGTTTGGAGGGTCCTAATGAGAAACTGTTTTTT	CASSLEGPNEKLFF
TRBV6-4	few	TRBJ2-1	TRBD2	TGTGCCAGCAGTGACTCTAGCGGGGGGGCCAATGAGCAGTTCTTC	CASSDSSGGANEQFF
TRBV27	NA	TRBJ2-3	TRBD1	TGTGCCAGCAGTGCCCGGGACAGGGTGATGGATACGCAGTATTTT	CASSARDRVMDTQYF
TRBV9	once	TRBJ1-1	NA	TGTGCCAGCAGCCCCCTGACACGGGGGGACACTGAAGCTTTCTTT	CASSPLTRGDTEAFF